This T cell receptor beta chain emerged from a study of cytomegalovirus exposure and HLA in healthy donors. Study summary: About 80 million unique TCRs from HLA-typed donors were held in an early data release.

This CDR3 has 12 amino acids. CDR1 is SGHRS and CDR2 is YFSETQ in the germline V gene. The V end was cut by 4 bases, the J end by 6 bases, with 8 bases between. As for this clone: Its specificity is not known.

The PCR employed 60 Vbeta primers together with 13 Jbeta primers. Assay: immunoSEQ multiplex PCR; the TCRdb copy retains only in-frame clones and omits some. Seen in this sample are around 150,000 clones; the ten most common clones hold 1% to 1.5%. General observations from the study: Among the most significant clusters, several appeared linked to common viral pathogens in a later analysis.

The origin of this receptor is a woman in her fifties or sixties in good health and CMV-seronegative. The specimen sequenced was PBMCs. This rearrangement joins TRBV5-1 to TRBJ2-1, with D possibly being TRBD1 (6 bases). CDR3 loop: CASSLGGNEQFF. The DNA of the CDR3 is TGCGCCAGCAGCCTAGGGGGCAATGAGCAGTTCTTC.